These T cell receptor beta chains were read from a single sample in a study of blood T cell repertoires in COVID-19. Sequenced by immunoSEQ multiplex PCR; TCRdb stores in-frame clones only, minus some. The sample gives 150,000 to 200,000 clones, approximately 80% of which show up once; 5% to 6% is in the top ten. Material for sequencing was PBMCs or T cells enriched from blood (not recorded which). These receptors were taken from a man between 35 and 55 years old who had recovered from COVID-19. The CDR3 runs from the conserved cysteine through the conserved F or W. The D gene is left open where the match is weak. Size is omitted from some rows. Given values are once, few, many or a class for expanded clones.

cdr3_aa cdr3_nt clone_size d_call j_call v_call
CASSGQAYGYTF TGTGCCAGCAGCGGACAGGCCTATGGCTACACCTTC . TRBD1 TRBJ1-2 TRBV6-5
CASSRLEDRVEETQYF TGTGCCAGCAGCCGCCTAGAGGACAGGGTGGAAGAGACCCAGTACTTC . TRBD1 TRBJ2-5 TRBV2
CASSLLGIPSTGELFF TGTGCCAGCAGCTTACTCGGGATCCCGAGCACCGGGGAGCTGTTTTTT few . TRBJ2-2 TRBV7-8
CAWSPPRSGANVLTF TGTGCCTGGAGTCCCCCCCGTTCTGGGGCCAACGTCCTGACTTTC . . TRBJ2-6 TRBV30
CATSDFGQGPGDTQYF TGTGCCACCAGTGATTTCGGACAGGGGCCTGGAGATACGCAGTATTTT . TRBD1 TRBJ2-3 TRBV24-1
CASSTGGRAGSPLHF TGTGCCAGCTCCACAGGGGGTCGGGCGGGCTCACCCCTCCACTTT . TRBD1 TRBJ1-6 TRBV18
CASSLGDNTEAFF TGTGCCAGCAGCTTAGGAGATAACACTGAAGCTTTCTTT . . TRBJ1-1 TRBV11-2
CASSWTGGSSPLHF TGTGCCAGCAGCTGGACAGGGGGAAGTTCACCCCTCCACTTT few TRBD1 TRBJ1-6 TRBV6-5
CAWGPPQGRNSPLHF TGTGCCTGGGGACCGCCCCAGGGAAGGAATTCACCCCTCCACTTT . . TRBJ1-6 TRBV30
CSYLAGELFF TGCAGCTATCTCGCCGGGGAGCTGTTTTTT . . TRBJ2-2 TRBV29-1
CASSLDGGPRDTQYF TGTGCCAGCAGTTTAGACGGGGGGCCACGGGATACGCAGTATTTT few . TRBJ2-3 TRBV27
CASSSQGAGQPQHF TGTGCCAGCAGCTCACAGGGGGCAGGGCAGCCCCAGCATTTT . TRBD1 TRBJ1-5 TRBV7-9
CASSSSGTGVLPQHF TGTGCCAGCAGTTCCTCCGGGACAGGGGTTTTGCCCCAGCATTTT . TRBD1 TRBJ1-5 TRBV27
CATSSAGANRGSYNEQFF TGTGCCACCAGTTCCGCGGGGGCGAACCGAGGGTCCTACAATGAGCAGTTCTTC . . TRBJ2-1 TRBV24-1